What follows are 29 T cell receptor beta chains derived from one specimen sequenced in a study of Ad26.COV2.S vaccination and SARS-CoV-2 variants. Method: immunoSEQ multiplex PCR; TCRdb's copy keeps in-frame clones and lacks some. The data show about 350,000 clones, approximately 85% seen once. Specified treatment: around 19 received Ad26.COV2.S at low or high dose, single or two shots; 5 received placebo; per-sample allocation not given. At day 63 after the first vaccine or placebo injection, samples were drawn. Here the sequenced sample was peripheral blood, taken in a trial of Ad26.COV2.S vaccine versus placebo. The receptors come from a person between 18 and 59 years old who received the Ad26.COV2.S COVID-19 vaccine or a placebo.

The chain uses TRBV28 and TRBJ2-7; 7 bases line up with TRBD1. Germline V gene sequence: CDR1 MDHEN, CDR2 SYDVKM. The CDR3 consists of 15 residues. The junction had 7 bases not matched to a gene; V was cut back by 2 bases and J by 3 bases. This chain's CDR3 is CASSLQTGIFYEQYF. In nucleotides, the CDR3 is TGTGCCAGCAGTTTACAGACAGGGATATTCTACGAGCAGTACTTC.

A few counts support this clone. V is TRBV9 and J is TRBJ2-3, with 10 nucleotides matching TRBD2. The CDR3 runs to 16 residues. CDR1 and CDR2 from the germline V gene are SGDLS and YYNGEE. V lost 0 bases and J lost 2; bases outside the gene matches: 3. The CDR3: CASSVGLAGPTDTQYF. The CDR3 coding sequence is TGTGCCAGCAGCGTAGGACTAGCGGGCCCCACAGATACGCAGTATTTT.

The chain carries TRBV5-1 and TRBJ2-5, with a possible D match to TRBD2 (5 bases). V was shortened by 3 bases and J by 1 base, with 10 bases between the two germline ends. CDR1 and CDR2 (germline): SGHRS, YFSETQ. The CDR3 spans 14 residues. The CDR3 bases are TGCGCCAGCAGCTCCGGGGTCACCCAAGAGACCCAGTACTTC. Protein: CASSSGVTQETQYF.

The chain recombines TRBV5-1 with TRBJ1-6; D gene uncertain. The CDR3 covers 13 residues. CDR1 and CDR2 (germline): SGHRS, YFSETQ. The V end lost 4 bases, the J end lost 8 bases, and 10 bases lay between the germline ends. CDR3 loop: CASSRTVDSPLHF. The CDR3, as DNA: TGCGCCAGCAGCAGGACCGTGGATTCACCCCTCCACTTT. Combining the CDR3 with reference TRBV5-1 and TRBJ1-6 gives the whole variable domain KAGVTQTPRYLIKTRGQQVTLSCSPISGHRSVSWYQQTPGQGLQFLFEYFSETQRNKGNFPGRFSGRQFSNSRSEMNVSTLELGDSALYLCASSRTVDSPLHFGNGTRLTVT.

This chain uses TRBV6-5 with TRBJ2-7; weak D call: TRBD1 (6 bases). Germline V lookup: CDR1 MNHEY, CDR2 SVGAGI. The germline V and J ends were trimmed by 4 bases and 2 bases, with 18 bases remaining between them. The CDR3 loop spans 16 amino acids. CDR3 loop: CASSLLPAGEAYEQYF. For the CDR3, the DNA is TGTGCCAGCAGTTTACTCCCAGCAGGGGAAGCCTACGAGCAGTACTTC.

J is TRBJ2-1 and V is TRBV30; possibly TRBD2 for D (5 bases). CDR3 length: 15 amino acids. Between the trimmed V and J ends, which lost 3 bases and 0 bases, there was a span of 12 bases. Germline loops: CDR1 GTSNPN, CDR2 SVGIG (reference sequence). CDR3 protein: CAWRFWRASYNEQFF. The CDR3 region has the DNA TGTGCCTGGAGATTTTGGCGGGCCTCCTACAATGAGCAGTTCTTC.

The J gene is TRBJ2-1, the V gene TRBV4-1; D remains unclear. The CDR3 has 16 residues. CDR1 and CDR2 (germline): MGHRA, YSYEKL. The V and J ends lost 4 bases and 2 bases respectively, with 15 bases between them. CDR3 sequence: CASSLTRALTYNEQFF. The CDR3 DNA reads as TGCGCCAGCAGCCTTACCCGGGCGTTAACCTACAATGAGCAGTTCTTC.

This clone was found a few times. CDR3 in DNA: TGTGCCAGCAGCCGCGGGACTAGCGGGGGGGCTGGGGAGCAGTACTTC. Its protein is CASSRGTSGGAGEQYF. The chain combines TRBV3-1 (or the pseudogene TRBV3-2) with TRBJ2-7, with 16 bases lining up with TRBD2. Trimming cost V 4 bases and J 7 bases; bases outside gene matches: 7. CDR1 and CDR2 (germline): LGHDT, YNNKEL (reference sequence). The CDR3 is 16 amino acids.

This sequence joins TRBV6-5 and TRBJ2-5, with TRBD1 identical over 7 bases. The germline CDR1 and CDR2 sequences are MNHEY and SVGAGI. There are 14 residues in the CDR3. V shed 7 bases and J 7 bases; nucleotides not matched to a gene: 12. CDR3 region: CASTDNRGGGTQYF. The CDR3 nucleotides read TGTGCCAGCACCGACAACAGGGGTGGGGGGACCCAGTACTTC.

This clone was picked up one time. The chain employs TRBV5-1 and TRBJ2-3; TRBD2 agrees at 9 bases. The CDR3 consists of 13 residues. V shed 6 bases, J shed 6 bases, and the junction held 5 bases outside the gene matches. CDR1 SGHRS and CDR2 YFSETQ come from the germline V gene. The CDR3 coding sequence is TGCGCCAGCAATGGCGGGGGGGCGGATACGCAGTATTTT. This gives the protein CASNGGGADTQYF.

This chain links TRBV4-3 with TRBJ1-4, with TRBD1 matching over 10 bases. The V and J ends lost 4 bases and 8 bases, in that order; junction bases with no gene match: 4. The CDR3 is made up of 14 amino acids. CDR1 is LGHNA, CDR2 YSLEER, per germline. CDR3 region: CASSPGTGVEKLFF. CDR3 in DNA: TGCGCCAGCAGCCCCGGGACAGGGGTGGAAAAACTGTTTTTT.

The chain combines TRBV6-1 with TRBJ2-7, with D possibly TRBD2 on 7 matching bases. V lost 2 bases to trimming and J lost 3 bases, with 17 bases between them. The CDR3 consists of 16 residues. Germline V gene data show CDR1 as MNHNS and CDR2 as SASEGT. The CDR3 nucleotides read TGTGCCAGCAGTGAATCTTTTGGGGGCGGGGGCTACGAGCAGTACTTC. Protein: CASSESFGGGGYEQYF.

The rearrangement links TRBV15 to TRBJ2-3, with TRBD2 matching over 13 bases. V gave up 2 bases and J gave up 4 bases; unmatched junction bases: 6. From germline, CDR1 is LNHNV and CDR2 YYDKDF (reference sequence). CDR3 length equals 17 residues. CDR3 sequence reads: CATSRPFTSGGADTQYF. CDR3 bases: TGTGCCACCAGCAGACCTTTTACTAGCGGGGGGGCAGATACGCAGTATTTT.

V gene TRBV5-1 combines with J gene TRBJ2-5; TRBD2 matches at 12 bases. Germline V lookup: CDR1 SGHRS, CDR2 YFSETQ. The length of the CDR3 is 15 residues. J gave up 3 bases and V 10 bases, and 10 bases lay outside the gene matches. The CDR3 DNA reads as TGCGCCCGCTCCGGGCTAGCGGGGGGGGAAGAGACCCAGTACTTC. Translating it yields CARSGLAGGEETQYF. Full variable domain (missing parts from reference TRBV5-1 and TRBJ2-5): KAGVTQTPRYLIKTRGQQVTLSCSPISGHRSVSWYQQTPGQGLQFLFEYFSETQRNKGNFPGRFSGRQFSNSRSEMNVSTLELGDSALYLCARSGLAGGEETQYFGPGTRLLVL.

This clone was seen only once. This chain joins TRBV12-3 or TRBV12-4 and TRBJ2-7, with unresolved D. This CDR3 spans 13 amino acids. The germline V and J ends were trimmed by 5 bases and 0 bases, with 8 bases remaining between them. The CDR3 sequence: CASSRVDSYEQYF. CDR3 DNA: TGTGCCAGCAGTCGAGTAGACTCCTACGAGCAGTACTTC.

This chain links TRBV7-2 with TRBJ1-5; no firm D call. The CDR3 consists of 14 residues. The V end was cut by 2 bases, the J end by 0 bases, with 5 bases between. Germline V CDR1 and CDR2: SGHTA, FQGNSA. The CDR3 is CASSLYDSNQPQHF. CDR3 nucleotide sequence: TGTGCCAGCAGCTTATACGATAGCAATCAGCCCCAGCATTTT. The complete variable domain, with remaining parts taken from reference TRBV7-2 and TRBJ1-5, reads GAGVSQSPSNKVTEKGKDVELRCDPISGHTALYWYRQSLGQGLEFLIYFQGNSAPDKSGLPSDRFSAERTGGSVSTLTIQRTQQEDSAVYLCASSLYDSNQPQHFGDGTRLSIL.

The rearrangement links TRBV19 to TRBJ1-6; weak D call: TRBD1 (5 bases). CDR3 size: 14 residues. CDR1 is LNHDA and CDR2 is SQIVND in the germline V gene (reference sequence). V was clipped by 3 bases and J by 10 bases, with 13 bases between them. The CDR3: CASSIGRRGSPLHF. The CDR3 DNA reads TGTGCCAGTAGTATCGGGCGGAGGGGATCACCCCTCCACTTT.

This chain uses TRBV27 with TRBJ2-7, with 9 bases identical to TRBD1. This CDR3 region has 15 residues. Germline lookup yields CDR1 MNHEY and CDR2 SMNVEV (reference sequence). The junction had 10 bases not matched to a gene; V was cut back by 5 bases and J by 5 bases. CDR3 DNA sequence: TGTGCCAGCAGTCACACCGGGACAGGGCCGCACGAGCAGTACTTC. Translation: CASSHTGTGPHEQYF.

The rearrangement uses TRBV9 and TRBJ2-3; D possibly corresponds to TRBD2 (5 bases). Per the germline V gene, CDR1 is SGDLS and CDR2 is YYNGEE. Trimming left V 4 bases short and J 2 bases short, with 17 bases between. The CDR3 is 16 residues long. CDR3 region: CASSPSIWANTDTQYF. CDR3 in DNA: TGTGCCAGCAGCCCTAGCATCTGGGCCAACACAGATACGCAGTATTTT.

V usage is TRBV11-2 and J usage is TRBJ1-2, with TRBD1 matching over 8 bases. The CDR3 consists of 15 residues. The V gene end was trimmed by 4 bases and the J gene end by 6 bases; junction bases not matched to a gene: 10. Germline CDR1 is SGHAT and CDR2 is FQNNGV. CDR3 sequence: CASSSESRGRNGYTF. The CDR3, as DNA: TGTGCCAGCAGCTCCGAGTCCAGGGGGCGCAATGGCTACACCTTC.

With regard to this clone: Other DNA sequences in the same sample also yield this CDR3. This chain uses TRBV7-2 with TRBJ1-1; no reliable D call. The germline CDR1 and CDR2 sequences are SGHTA and FQGNSA. This CDR3 is built from 13 residues. The V end was cut by 3 bases, the J end by 1 base, with 6 bases between. The CDR3 is CASSLRQNTEAFF. CDR3 bases: TGTGCCAGCAGCTTGAGACAGAACACTGAAGCTTTCTTT.

This clone was detected once. This chain uses TRBV7-6 with TRBJ2-2; 7 nucleotides line up with TRBD2. This CDR3 comprises 16 residues. The V gene end was trimmed by 5 bases and the J gene end by 0 bases; junction bases not matched to a gene: 6. CDR1 SGHVS and CDR2 FNYEAQ come from the germline V gene. The DNA for the CDR3 is TGTGCCAGCAGCCAGCTAGCGGACCCGAACACCGGGGAGCTGTTTTTT. Translated, it gives CASSQLADPNTGELFF.

V usage is TRBV7-9 and J usage is TRBJ1-4; D unresolved. The CDR3 totals 13 residues. V was clipped by 1 base and J by 5 bases, with 5 bases between them. Germline loops: CDR1 SEHNR, CDR2 FQNEAQ (reference sequence). The CDR3 DNA reads as TGTGCCAGCAGCTTAGTGGGGAATGAAAAACTGTTTTTT. Its protein is CASSLVGNEKLFF.

The chain is built from TRBV4-1 and TRBJ1-4; 7 nucleotides line up with TRBD1. Looked up from germline, CDR1 is MGHRA and CDR2 is YSYEKL. Trimming at V came to 2 bases and at J to 3 bases, leaving 9 bases not matched to a gene. This CDR3 spans 17 amino acids. CDR3 in amino acids: CASSQRTRDSSNEKLFF. In DNA, the CDR3 is TGCGCCAGCAGCCAAAGAACAAGGGACAGCTCTAATGAAAAACTGTTTTTT.

V gene TRBV19 combines with J gene TRBJ2-5; 10 nucleotides align to TRBD1. CDR3 length: 18 residues. Germline assignment: CDR1 LNHDA and CDR2 SQIVND (reference sequence). Losses at the gene ends were 5 bases for V and 5 bases for J; bases not matched to a gene: 17. Here the CDR3 reads CASSSRPPRQGAGETQYF. Here the CDR3 DNA reads TGTGCCAGTAGTTCCAGACCCCCACGACAGGGGGCTGGGGAGACCCAGTACTTC.

The J gene is TRBJ2-7, the V gene TRBV7-2, with TRBD2 matching over 7 bases. Germline lookup yields CDR1 SGHTA and CDR2 FQGNSA. Trimming cost V 3 bases and J 1 base; bases outside gene matches: 3. The CDR3 runs 14 residues. For the CDR3, the DNA is TGTGCCAGCAGCTTTGCTAGCGGTTCCTACGAGCAGTACTTC. Translation gives CASSFASGSYEQYF.

The rearrangement uses TRBV30 and TRBJ1-6, with 7 bases aligning to TRBD1. V was clipped by 2 bases and J by 0 bases; unmatched bases: 4. CDR1 is GTSNPN and CDR2 is SVGIG in the germline V gene (reference sequence). The length of the CDR3 is 16 residues. CDR3 sequence reads: CAWSFRGSSYNSPLHF. The CDR3 DNA sequence: TGTGCCTGGAGTTTCAGGGGGAGCTCCTATAATTCACCCCTCCACTTT.

J is TRBJ1-4 and V is TRBV2, with TRBD1 matching 11 bases. The CDR3 is 14 residues long. Germline V gene lookup returns CDR1 SNHLY and CDR2 FYNNEI. V dropped 8 bases and J dropped 7; count of bases not matched to a gene: 6. The CDR3 region has the DNA TGTGCCAGCCTCGGACAGGGGGCGTTTGAAAAACTGTTTTTT. It encodes CASLGQGAFEKLFF.

The sample holds a few counts of this clone. The chain joins TRBV7-8 to TRBJ1-5, with a possible D match to TRBD1 (5 bases). The germline V gene encodes CDR1 SGHVS and CDR2 FQNEAQ. Trimming removed 2 bases at V and 0 bases at J, with 11 bases between. This CDR3 has 16 residues. Here the CDR3 DNA reads TGTGCCAGCAGCTTATGGGACCGAAATAGCAATCAGCCCCAGCATTTT. Translation: CASSLWDRNSNQPQHF. The full variable domain, with the rest looked up from reference TRBV7-8 and TRBJ1-5, is GAGVSQSPRYKVAKRGQDVALRCDPISGHVSLFWYQQALGQGPEFLTYFQNEAQLDKSGLPSDRFFAERPEGSVSTLKIQRTQQEDSAVYLCASSLWDRNSNQPQHFGDGTRLSIL.